Below are 20 T cell receptor beta chains sequenced from a single sample in a study of blood T cell repertoires in COVID-19. Sequenced by immunoSEQ multiplex PCR; TCRdb stores in-frame clones only, minus some. The profile shows approximately 250,000 clones, approximately 86% of them singletons. Sequences were obtained from peripheral blood. The receptors stem from a man aged 30-40 years with active or convalescent COVID-19.

This sequence joins TRBV10-3 and TRBJ1-2; 8 bases are shared with TRBD1. CDR1 ENHRY and CDR2 SYGVKD come from the germline V gene. The CDR3 length is 14 residues. V dropped 3 bases and J dropped 6; count of bases not matched to a gene: 6. In DNA form, the CDR3 reads TGTGCCATCAGTGACCCACAGGACAGGGATGGCTACACCTTC. This encodes CAISDPQDRDGYTF.

This chain links TRBV4-1 with TRBJ1-5; a possible D gene is TRBD1 (5 bases). The CDR3 runs 17 residues. Germline V gene lookup returns CDR1 MGHRA and CDR2 YSYEKL. The germline V and J ends were trimmed by 0 bases and 0 bases, with 12 bases remaining between them. For the CDR3, the DNA is TGCGCCAGCAGCCAAGAGGGGCACACATATAGCAATCAGCCCCAGCATTTT. Translation gives CASSQEGHTYSNQPQHF.

The chain employs TRBV7-2 and TRBJ1-2; D is ambiguous. This CDR3 has 13 amino acids. Germline V lookup: CDR1 SGHTA, CDR2 FQGNSA. V lost 5 bases, J lost 5 bases, and 12 bases lay in between. The CDR3 DNA follows: TGTGCCAGCAGCCCTTCCCCGGGTTATGGCTACACCTTC. This codes for CASSPSPGYGYTF.

The chain has TRBV4-3 and TRBJ2-3; 7 nucleotides align to TRBD2. This CDR3 contains 16 residues. V shed 0 bases and J 0 bases; nucleotides not matched to a gene: 3. Germline CDR1 reads LGHNA; CDR2 reads YSLEER. The chain's CDR3 is CASSQDPAGSTDTQYF. CDR3 DNA: TGCGCCAGCAGCCAAGATCCAGCGGGGAGCACAGATACGCAGTATTTT.

The genes are TRBV7-6 and TRBJ2-6; a weak D match, TRBD2 (7 bases). CDR1 and CDR2 (germline): SGHVS, FNYEAQ. The CDR3 loop spans 19 amino acids. V lost 3 bases, J lost 0 bases, and 18 bases lay in between. CDR3 sequence: CASSLTGGRRSSGANVLTF. CDR3 bases: TGTGCCAGCAGCTTGACCGGGGGGCGACGGTCCTCTGGGGCCAACGTCCTGACTTTC.

The V and J genes are TRBV7-2 and TRBJ1-3, with D tentatively TRBD1 (5 bases). This CDR3 is built from 17 residues. V lost 0 bases, J lost 2 bases, and 14 bases lay in between. Germline V gene sequence: CDR1 SGHTA, CDR2 FQGNSA. CDR3 nucleotides: TGTGCCAGCAGCTTAGCTGGCAGGGCCGAAGCTGGAAACACCATATATTTT. Its protein product is CASSLAGRAEAGNTIYF. Based on the CDR3 plus reference TRBV7-2 and TRBJ1-3, the full variable domain is GAGVSQSPSNKVTEKGKDVELRCDPISGHTALYWYRQSLGQGLEFLIYFQGNSAPDKSGLPSDRFSAERTGGSVSTLTIQRTQQEDSAVYLCASSLAGRAEAGNTIYFGEGSWLTVV.

The V call is TRBV18, the J call TRBJ1-4; TRBD1 agrees at 9 bases. The CDR3 extends over 15 amino acids. Germline V CDR1 and CDR2: KGHSH, LQKENI. After removal of 3 bases from V and 7 bases from J, the junction contained 6 bases not matched to a gene. This CDR3 is CASSPPGQGTEKLFF. As DNA, the CDR3 is TGTGCCAGCTCACCCCCGGGACAGGGTACTGAAAAACTGTTTTTT.

This clone occurred a few times. CDR3 nucleotide sequence: TGTGCCAGTAGGACAGGGGGCACTGAAGCTTTCTTT. Translating gives CASRTGGTEAFF. J is TRBJ1-1 and V is TRBV2; 10 bases agree with TRBD1. J gave up 4 bases and V 9 bases, and 2 bases lay outside the gene matches. The CDR3 totals 12 residues. CDR1 and CDR2 from the germline V gene are SNHLY and FYNNEI.

This clone has a single count. The V gene is TRBV7-2, the J gene TRBJ1-4, with 7 bases fitting TRBD1. The V and J ends lost 5 bases and 5 bases, in that order; junction bases with no gene match: 8. The CDR3 has 15 residues. The germline gives CDR1 SGHTA, CDR2 FQGNSA. The CDR3 bases are TGTGCCAGCAGCCGGACCGGGACAGACAATGAAAAACTGTTTTTT. Translated: CASSRTGTDNEKLFF.

This clone has just a few counts. This chain connects TRBV14 to TRBJ1-1; the D is unclear. In germline, CDR1 is SGHDN, CDR2 FVKESK. Trimming took off 5 bases at V and 1 base at J, with 8 bases between the two ends. The CDR3 runs 13 residues. Here the CDR3 DNA reads TGTGCCAGCAGCTCTACTAGGAACACTGAAGCTTTCTTT. Encoded protein: CASSSTRNTEAFF.

The CDR3 DNA follows: TGTGCCAGCAGCGCTCCTAGCGGGGGGCATGACAATGAGCAGTTCTTC. It translates to CASSAPSGGHDNEQFF. J is TRBJ2-1 and V is TRBV2; 11 bases match TRBD2. V was pared by 6 bases and J by 5 bases, with 9 bases of the junction left unmatched. Germline lookup yields CDR1 SNHLY and CDR2 FYNNEI. The CDR3 has 16 amino acids.

The V call is TRBV20-1, the J call TRBJ2-5, with D unresolved. CDR3 length: 11 residues. V was clipped by 3 bases and J by 6 bases, with 8 bases between them. Germline values: CDR1 DFQATT, CDR2 SNEGSKA (reference sequence). The CDR3, as DNA: TGCAGTGCTAGTCTTACTCAGACCCAGTACTTC. Residues: CSASLTQTQYF.

This chain uses TRBV14 with TRBJ2-2; D unresolved. V dropped 4 bases and J dropped 1 base, with 7 bases sitting between them. This CDR3 has 14 amino acids. The germline gives CDR1 SGHDN, CDR2 FVKESK. As DNA, the CDR3 is TGTGCCAGCAGCCTGAGTTGGAACACCGGGGAGCTGTTTTTT. Protein sequence: CASSLSWNTGELFF.

CDR3 in amino acids: CASSSPPWHEQFF. CDR3 sequence (DNA): TGTGCCAGCAGTTCCCCCCCCTGGCATGAGCAGTTCTTC. The V gene is TRBV25-1, the J gene TRBJ2-1, with D unclear. V was shortened by 5 bases and J by 8 bases, with 13 bases between the two germline ends. Germline CDR1 and CDR2: MGHDK and SYGVNS. The CDR3 is 13 amino acids.

J is TRBJ2-3 and V is TRBV10-1; 10 bases map to TRBD2. The trim removed 0 bases at V and 6 bases at J, leaving 3 bases unmatched. The CDR3 consists of 15 residues. Germline values: CDR1 WNHNN, CDR2 SYGVQD (reference sequence). The CDR3 loop is CASSESSGGADTQYF. The CDR3 DNA is TGCGCCAGCAGTGAGTCGAGCGGGGGGGCCGATACGCAGTATTTT.

The chain joins TRBV6-1 to TRBJ2-7, with D possibly TRBD1 on 6 matching bases. The germline gives CDR1 MNHNS, CDR2 SASEGT. V lost 1 base and J 2 bases, leaving 12 bases between the germline ends. This CDR3 region has 15 residues. CDR3 sequence: CASSEGRTETYEQYF. CDR3 nucleotides: TGTGCCAGCAGTGAAGGAAGGACAGAGACCTACGAGCAGTACTTC.

The V and J genes are TRBV12-5 and TRBJ2-2; 9 bases align to TRBD1. The length of the CDR3 is 15 residues. Germline V CDR1 and CDR2: LGHNT, FRNRAP. V shed 6 bases and J 6 bases; nucleotides not matched to a gene: 8. The CDR3 sequence is CASGPGTGRSGELFF. The CDR3 DNA sequence: TGTGCTAGTGGCCCCGGGACAGGGCGCTCCGGGGAGCTGTTTTTT. Variable domain in full (rest from reference TRBV12-5 and TRBJ2-2): DARVTQTPRHKVTEMGQEVTMRCQPILGHNTVFWYRQTMMQGLELLAYFRNRAPLDDSGMPKDRFSAEMPDATLATLKIQPSEPRDSAVYFCASGPGTGRSGELFFGEGSRLTVL.

The chain combines TRBV7-7 with TRBJ2-1, with 9 nucleotides matching TRBD2. Germline CDR1 SSHAT, CDR2 FNYEAQ (reference sequence). Losses at the gene ends were 5 bases for V and 2 bases for J; bases not matched to a gene: 4. CDR3 length equals 15 residues. CDR3 sequence: CASSARGGPYNEQFF. The DNA for the CDR3 is TGTGCCAGCAGCGCGCGGGGGGGCCCCTACAATGAGCAGTTCTTC.

This chain connects TRBV9 to TRBJ2-1; 15 nucleotides align to TRBD2. The junction had 7 bases not matched to a gene; V was cut back by 2 bases and J by 4 bases. Germline V gives CDR1 SGDLS, CDR2 YYNGEE. This CDR3 region has 18 residues. DNA for the CDR3: TGTGCCAGCAGCGTGTCCGGACTAGCGGGGGGGAAGTACAATGAGCAGTTCTTC. Residues: CASSVSGLAGGKYNEQFF.

V and J are TRBV5-1 and TRBJ1-1, with D unclear. The CDR3 runs to 13 residues. Germline values: CDR1 SGHRS, CDR2 YFSETQ. Trimming left V 0 bases short and J 6 bases short, with 9 bases between. The CDR3 DNA reads as TGCGCCAGCAGCTTGGGTAAACTGGCTGAAGCTTTCTTT. Protein product: CASSLGKLAEAFF.